This T cell receptor beta chain was captured by sequencing in a study of response to subunit inactivated influenza vaccine. TCRdb re-called the RT-PCR reads through MiXCR, storing one row per CDR3 protein. The sample includes hundreds of thousands of distinct CDR3 sequences, roughly 13% of them seen just once. The table lists this clonotype with a few counts. Trimming shortened V by 5 bases and J by 2 bases, and 22 bases separated the two germline ends. The CDR3 is 19 amino acids. Germline V gene data show CDR1 as SGHAT and CDR2 as FQNNGV. This chain joins TRBV11-2 and TRBJ2-6; the D gene is possibly TRBD2 (6 bases). This TCR derives from a man aged 45-60 years who received an inactivated influenza vaccine. The sample in question was PBMCs from blood, obtained 14 to 15 days before vaccination. The CDR3 bases are TGTGCCAGCAGCACCAGACTAGTCTCCGTCAGTGCTGGGGCCAACGTCCTGACTTTC. Translated: CASSTRLVSVSAGANVLTF.